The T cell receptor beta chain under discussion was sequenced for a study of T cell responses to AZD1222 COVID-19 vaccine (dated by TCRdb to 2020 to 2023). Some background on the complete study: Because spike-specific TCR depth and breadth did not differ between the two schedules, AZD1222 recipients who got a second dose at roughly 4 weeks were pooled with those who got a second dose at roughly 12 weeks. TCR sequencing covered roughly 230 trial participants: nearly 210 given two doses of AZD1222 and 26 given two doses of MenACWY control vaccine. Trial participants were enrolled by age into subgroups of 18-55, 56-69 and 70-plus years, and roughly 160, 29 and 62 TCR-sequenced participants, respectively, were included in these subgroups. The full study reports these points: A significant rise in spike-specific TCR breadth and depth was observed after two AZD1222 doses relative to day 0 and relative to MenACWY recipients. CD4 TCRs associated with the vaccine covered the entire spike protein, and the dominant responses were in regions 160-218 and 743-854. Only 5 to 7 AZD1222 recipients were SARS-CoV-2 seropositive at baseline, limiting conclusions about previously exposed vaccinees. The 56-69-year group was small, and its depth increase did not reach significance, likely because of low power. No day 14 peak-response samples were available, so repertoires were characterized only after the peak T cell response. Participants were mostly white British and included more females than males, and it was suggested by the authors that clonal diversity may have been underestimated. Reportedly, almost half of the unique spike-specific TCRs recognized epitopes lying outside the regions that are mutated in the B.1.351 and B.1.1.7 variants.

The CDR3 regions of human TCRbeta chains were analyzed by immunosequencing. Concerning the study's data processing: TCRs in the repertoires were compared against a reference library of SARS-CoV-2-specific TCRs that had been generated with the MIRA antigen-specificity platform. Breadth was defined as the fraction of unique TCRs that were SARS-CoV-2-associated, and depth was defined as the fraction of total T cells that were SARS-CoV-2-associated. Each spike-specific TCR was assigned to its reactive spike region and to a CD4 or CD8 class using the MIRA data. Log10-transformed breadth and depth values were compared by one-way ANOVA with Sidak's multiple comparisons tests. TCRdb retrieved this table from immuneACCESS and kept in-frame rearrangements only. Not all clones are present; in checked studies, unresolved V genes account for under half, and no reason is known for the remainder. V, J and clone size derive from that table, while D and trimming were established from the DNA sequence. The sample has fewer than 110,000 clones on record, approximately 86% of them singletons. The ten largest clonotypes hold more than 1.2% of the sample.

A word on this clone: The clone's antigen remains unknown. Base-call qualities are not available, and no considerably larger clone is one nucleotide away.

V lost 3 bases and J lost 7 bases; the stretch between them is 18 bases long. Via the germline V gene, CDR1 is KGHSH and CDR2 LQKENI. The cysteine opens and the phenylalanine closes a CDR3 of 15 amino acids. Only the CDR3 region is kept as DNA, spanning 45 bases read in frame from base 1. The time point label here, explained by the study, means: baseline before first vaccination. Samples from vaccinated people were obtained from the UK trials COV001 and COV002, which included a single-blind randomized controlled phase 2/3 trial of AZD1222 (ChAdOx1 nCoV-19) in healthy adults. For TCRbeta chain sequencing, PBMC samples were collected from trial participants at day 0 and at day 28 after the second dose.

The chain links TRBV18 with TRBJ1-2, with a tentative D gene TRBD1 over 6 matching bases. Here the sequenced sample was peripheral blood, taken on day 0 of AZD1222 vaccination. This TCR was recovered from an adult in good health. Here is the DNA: TGTGCCAGCTCACCGCCCGACAGGAAAAACGGTGGCTACACCTTC. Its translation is CASSPPDRKNGGYTF.